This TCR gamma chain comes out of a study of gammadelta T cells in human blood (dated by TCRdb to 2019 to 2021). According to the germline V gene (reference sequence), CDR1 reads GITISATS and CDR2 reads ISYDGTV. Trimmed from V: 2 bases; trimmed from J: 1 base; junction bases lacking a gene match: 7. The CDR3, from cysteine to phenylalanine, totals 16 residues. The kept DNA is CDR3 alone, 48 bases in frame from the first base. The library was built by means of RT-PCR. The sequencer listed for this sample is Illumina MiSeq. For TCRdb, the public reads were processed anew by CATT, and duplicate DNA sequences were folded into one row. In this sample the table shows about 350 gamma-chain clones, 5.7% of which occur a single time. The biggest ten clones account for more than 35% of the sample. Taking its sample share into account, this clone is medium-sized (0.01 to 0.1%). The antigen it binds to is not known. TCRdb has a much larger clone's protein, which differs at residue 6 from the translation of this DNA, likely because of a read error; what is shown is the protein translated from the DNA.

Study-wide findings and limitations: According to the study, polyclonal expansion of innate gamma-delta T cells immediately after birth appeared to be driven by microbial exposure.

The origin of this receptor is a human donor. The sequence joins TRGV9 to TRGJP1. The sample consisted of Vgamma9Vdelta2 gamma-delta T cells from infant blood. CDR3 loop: CALWEELFTTGWFKIF. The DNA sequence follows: TGTGCCTTGTGGGAGGAGCTTTTTACCACTGGTTGGTTCAAGATATTT.